What follows describes a single T cell receptor beta chain. Which antigen it targets is not known. Nothing much larger sits one base from this clone, and base qualities are not available. The CDR3 has 16 amino acids, counting the end cysteine and phenylalanine. Kept here is only the CDR3 DNA, which spans 48 bases and is read in frame from base 1. As encoded in the germline V gene (reference sequence), CDR1 is LNHDA while CDR2 is SQIVND. The germline V end is reduced by 0 bases and the J end by 7 bases; junction bases left unmatched: 9. This record comes from a study of T cell responses to AZD1222 COVID-19 vaccine (dated by TCRdb to the early 2020s). With respect to the entire study: AZD1222 recipients given second doses at about 4 weeks or at about 12 weeks were pooled, since spike-specific TCR depth and breadth were not found to differ between the two schedules. TCR sequencing covered roughly 230 trial participants: about 210 given two doses of AZD1222 and approximately 26 given two doses of MenACWY control vaccine. Trial participants were enrolled into age subgroups of 18-55, 56-69 and 70-plus years, which contained about 150, 27 and 61 TCR-sequenced participants, respectively.

Explained via the paper, the time point label denotes: baseline before first vaccination. Vaccinee samples came from UK trials COV001 and COV002, including a single-blind randomized controlled phase 2/3 trial of AZD1222 (ChAdOx1 nCoV-19) in healthy adults. For TCRbeta chain sequencing, PBMC samples were collected from trial participants at day 0 and at day 28 after the second dose. The CDR3 regions of human TCRbeta chains were subjected to immunosequencing. As for how the authors treated the data: TCRs in the repertoires were matched against a reference library of SARS-CoV-2-specific TCRs that had been generated with the MIRA antigen-specificity platform. Breadth was defined as the fraction of unique TCRs that were SARS-CoV-2-associated, and depth was defined as the fraction of total T cells that were SARS-CoV-2-associated. Each spike-specific TCR was assigned to its reactive spike region and to a CD4 or CD8 class using the MIRA data. Log10-transformed breadth and depth values were compared by one-way ANOVA with Sidak's multiple comparisons tests. The source is immuneACCESS, and TCRdb retained only in-frame sequences with V and J called. Part of the clones is not carried over; for the studies checked, unresolved V genes explain less than half of this, and the remainder is unexplained. From that table come the V and J calls and clone size; the DNA was used to work out D and trimming. Recorded for this sample are roughly 130,000 clones; around 94% of them occurred a single time. The ten largest clonotypes hold over 6.5% of the sample.

Findings and caveats that apply to the study as a whole: In the small 56-69-year group, the increase in depth fell short of significance, most likely because of low power. Only 5 to 7 AZD1222 recipients were SARS-CoV-2 seropositive at baseline, limiting conclusions about previously exposed vaccinees. Because no day 14 peak-response samples were available, repertoires were characterized only after the peak T cell response. Spike-specific TCR breadth and depth rose significantly after two AZD1222 doses compared with day 0 and with MenACWY recipients. The vaccine-associated CD4 TCRs covered the entire spike protein, and the dominant responses fell in regions 160-218 and 743-854. Participants were mostly white British and included more females than males, and it was suggested by the authors that clonal diversity may have been underestimated. Reportedly, close to half of the unique spike-specific TCRs recognized epitopes lying outside the regions that are mutated in the B.1.351 and B.1.1.7 variants.

Sequences were derived from peripheral blood, sampled on day 0 of AZD1222 vaccination. This receptor was obtained from an adult in good health. The receptor chain draws on TRBV19 and TRBJ2-1; 7 bases in between match TRBD1. The DNA is as follows: TGTGCCAGTAGTATAGAGGACCAACAGGGGCGAAATGAGCAGTTCTTC. Translated, it gives CASSIEDQQGRNEQFF.